The rows below give T cell receptor beta chains drawn from one sample of a study of high-grade serous ovarian cancer treatment subgroups. Sequenced by immunoSEQ multiplex PCR; TCRdb stores in-frame clones only, minus some. Of about 10,000 clones listed, roughly four fifths were seen once; the top ten hold around 6.6%. What was sequenced was tumor tissue. Source of these receptors: a human donor with high-grade serous ovarian cancer. Each CDR3 is given with its conserved first and last residue. D genes are given only for firm matches. Only part of the rows carry a size: once, few, many, or a class if the clone is expanded.

clone size,D gene,V gene,J gene,CDR3 DNA,CDR3 protein
NA,NA,TRBV29-1,TRBJ1-5,TGCAGCGTTGCCGTGGACAGCAATCAGCCCCAGCATTTT,CSVAVDSNQPQHF
NA,TRBD1,TRBV27,TRBJ2-7,TGTGCCAGCAGTTCTGGACAGGGCCACTCCTACGAGCAGTACTTC,CASSSGQGHSYEQYF
few,NA,TRBV30,TRBJ1-5,TGTGCCTTTAGCCGGGGGAGCAATCAGCCCCAGCATTTT,CAFSRGSNQPQHF
NA,NA,TRBV30,TRBJ2-1,TGTGCCTGGAGTGTATGGACGGGCAATGAGCAGTTCTTC,CAWSVWTGNEQFF
NA,TRBD1,TRBV4-2,TRBJ1-4,TGTGCCAGCAGCCCGAACCGGGACAGGGTTGAAAAACTGTTTTTT,CASSPNRDRVEKLFF
NA,NA,TRBV19,TRBJ2-7,TGTGCCAGTAGTCCTAGCGCTCCCTTCAGCTCCTACGAGCAGTACTTC,CASSPSAPFSSYEQYF
once,NA,TRBV6-1,TRBJ2-6,TGTGCCAGCAGTGAAGTTGAGTTGACTGGGGCCAACGTCCTGACTTTC,CASSEVELTGANVLTF
NA,NA,TRBV2,TRBJ2-5,TGTGCCAGCAGTGACCCCCCCGGCCCGCAAGACCAAGAGACCCAGTACTTC,CASSDPPGPQDQETQYF
NA,TRBD1,TRBV7-3,TRBJ2-3,TGTGCCAGCAGCTCAACGGGACAGGTCGCAGATACGCAGTATTTT,CASSSTGQVADTQYF
NA,TRBD2,TRBV28,TRBJ2-7,TGTGCCAGCAGTTTAACGCGGGGGGCCACCTACGAGCAGTACTTC,CASSLTRGATYEQYF
NA,TRBD1,TRBV28,TRBJ2-3,TGTGCCAGCAGGGTAGACTCAGGGGGCAGGTCAGATACGCAGTATTTT,CASRVDSGGRSDTQYF
NA,NA,TRBV13,TRBJ2-7,TGTGCCAGCAGCTTCAACAGGGATCTGCAGTACTTC,CASSFNRDLQYF
NA,TRBD1,TRBV6-1,TRBJ2-7,TGTGCCAGCAGCCTGACAGGGAACGAGCAGTACTTC,CASSLTGNEQYF
NA,NA,TRBV7-2,TRBJ2-3,TGTGCCAGCAGCCCCCAGGGGGGAGGGACAGATACGCAGTATTTT,CASSPQGGGTDTQYF
NA,NA,TRBV19,TRBJ1-5,TGTGCCAGCGACAGGTACAATCAGCCCCAGCATTTT,CASDRYNQPQHF
NA,NA,TRBV7-9,TRBJ1-4,TGTGCCAGCAGCTTCCGGGGTGGTGAAAAACTGTTTTTT,CASSFRGGEKLFF
NA,NA,TRBV12-2,TRBJ2-7,TGTGCAAGTCGCTTTGGGTTAGCAACGTCCTACGAGCAGTACTTC,CASRFGLATSYEQYF
NA,TRBD1,TRBV7-2,TRBJ1-1,TGTGCCAGCAGCCCTTGGACAGGGTTGAACACTGAAGCTTTCTTT,CASSPWTGLNTEAFF
NA,NA,TRBV21-1,TRBJ2-5,TGTGCCAGCAGCAATCGCAGGGCGCAGAGAGAGACCCAGTACTTC,CASSNRRAQRETQYF
NA,NA,TRBV5-6,TRBJ1-3,TGTGCCAGCAGCTTATTCCACCCCTCTGGAAACACCATATATTTT,CASSLFHPSGNTIYF
NA,TRBD1,TRBV11-2,TRBJ2-3,TGTGCCAGCAGCGTAGGAGGACAGGCTTCTAGCACAGATACGCAGTATTTT,CASSVGGQASSTDTQYF
once,NA,TRBV5-1,TRBJ2-7,TGCGCCAGCAGCACTCAAGGGGGAGCCTACGAGCAGTACTTC,CASSTQGGAYEQYF
NA,NA,TRBV28,TRBJ1-1,TGTGCCAGCAGTTCATCCGGGACTCTTGCTGAAGCTTTCTTT,CASSSSGTLAEAFF
NA,TRBD1,TRBV5-1,TRBJ1-2,TGCGCCAGCAGCGCCGGACAGGGGAACTATGGCTACACCTTC,CASSAGQGNYGYTF
NA,NA,TRBV6-6,TRBJ1-2,TGTGCCAGCAGGTTGTGGGGAGGCTCTGATGATGGCTACACCTTC,CASRLWGGSDDGYTF
NA,NA,TRBV6-1,TRBJ2-7,TGTGCCAGCAGGGGGCCTGTGACGCAGTTCTACGAGCAGTACTTC,CASRGPVTQFYEQYF
NA,TRBD2,TRBV18,TRBJ2-5,TGTGCCAGCTCAATAGCGGGAGTGAGAGAGACCCAGTACTTC,CASSIAGVRETQYF
NA,NA,TRBV7-9,TRBJ2-2,TGTGCCAGCAGCCCCCCCGGGGTGACGAACACCGGGGAGCTGTTTTTT,CASSPPGVTNTGELFF
NA,TRBD2,TRBV10-1,TRBJ2-3,TGCGCCAGCAGTGGGGGGGGAAGACGATGGGATACGCAGTATTTT,CASSGGGRRWDTQYF
NA,TRBD1,TRBV19,TRBJ1-1,TGTGCCAGTAGTATTCCGGGGACAGGGGGCGCGAAGAACACTGAAGCTTTCTTT,CASSIPGTGGAKNTEAFF
NA,TRBD2,TRBV28,TRBJ2-5,TGTGCCAGCAGAAGCGGACTAGCAGCCCAAGAGACCCAGTACTTC,CASRSGLAAQETQYF